This note documents a single TCR beta chain sequence. Antigen unknown. At cycle 4 day 1, cycle 7 day 1, and baseline, blood was sampled. The V end was cut by 7 bases, the J end by 7 bases, with 16 bases between. The CDR3 has 13 residues. Germline V gene sequence: CDR1 SGHTA, CDR2 FQGNSA. Assay used: immunoSEQ multiplex PCR; TCRdb lists only in-frame clones, some missing. Of about 79,000 clones in the sample, more than 80% were seen once. The data originate from a study of OX40 agonist ivuxolimab in advanced cancers. Study summary: Patients achieving partial responses numbered three: one hepatocellular carcinoma case and two cutaneous melanoma cases.

Points from the study as a whole: CD8+ T cells showed, on average, more clonal expansion than CD4+ cells.

The receptor was derived from an adult with an advanced solid tumor such as melanoma, head and neck, liver or kidney cancer. The sequencing here drew on CD4+ or CD8+ T cells sorted from blood, taken in a trial of the OX40 agonist ivuxolimab. The rearrangement joins TRBV7-2 to TRBJ1-1, with D maybe TRBD1 (6 bases). The CDR3 loop reads CASINRGEIEAFF. The CDR3 DNA reads TGTGCCAGCATCAATAGGGGGGAGATTGAAGCTTTCTTT. The variable domain in full, with the rest retrieved from reference TRBV7-2 and TRBJ1-1, is GAGVSQSPSNKVTEKGKDVELRCDPISGHTALYWYRQSLGQGLEFLIYFQGNSAPDKSGLPSDRFSAERTGGSVSTLTIQRTQQEDSAVYLCASINRGEIEAFFGQGTRLTVV.